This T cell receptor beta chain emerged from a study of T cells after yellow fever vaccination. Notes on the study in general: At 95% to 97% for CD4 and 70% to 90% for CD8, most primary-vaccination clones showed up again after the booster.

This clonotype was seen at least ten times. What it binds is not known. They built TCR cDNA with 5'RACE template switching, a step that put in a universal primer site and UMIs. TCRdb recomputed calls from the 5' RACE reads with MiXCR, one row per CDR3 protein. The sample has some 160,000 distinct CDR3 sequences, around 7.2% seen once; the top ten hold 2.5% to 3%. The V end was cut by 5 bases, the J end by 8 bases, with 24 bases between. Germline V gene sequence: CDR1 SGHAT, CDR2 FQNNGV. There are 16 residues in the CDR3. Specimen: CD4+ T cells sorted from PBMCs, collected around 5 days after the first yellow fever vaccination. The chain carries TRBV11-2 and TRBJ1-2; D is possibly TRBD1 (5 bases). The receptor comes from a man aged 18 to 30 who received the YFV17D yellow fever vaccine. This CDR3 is CASSPRVAGHGKGYTF. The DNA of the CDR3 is TGTGCCAGCAGCCCCCGAGTCGCAGGACACGGAAAGGGCTACACCTTC.